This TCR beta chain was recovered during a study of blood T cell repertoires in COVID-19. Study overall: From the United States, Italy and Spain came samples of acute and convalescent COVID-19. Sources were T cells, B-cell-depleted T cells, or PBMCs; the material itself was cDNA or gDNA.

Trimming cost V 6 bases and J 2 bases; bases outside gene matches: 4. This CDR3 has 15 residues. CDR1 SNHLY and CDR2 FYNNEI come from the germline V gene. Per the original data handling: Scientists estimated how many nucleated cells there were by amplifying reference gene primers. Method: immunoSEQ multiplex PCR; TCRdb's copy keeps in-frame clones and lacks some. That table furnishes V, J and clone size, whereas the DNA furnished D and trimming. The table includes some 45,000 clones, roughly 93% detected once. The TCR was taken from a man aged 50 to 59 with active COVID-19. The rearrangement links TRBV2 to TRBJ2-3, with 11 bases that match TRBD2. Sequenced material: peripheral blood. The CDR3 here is CASRISGRATDTQYF. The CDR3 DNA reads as TGTGCCAGCAGGATTAGCGGGAGGGCCACAGATACGCAGTATTTT.